A single sample gave rise to the 24 T cell receptor beta chains below, sequenced in a study of cytotoxic CD8 clonotypes in ibrutinib-treated CLL. Produced via immunoSEQ multiplex PCR; TCRdb's table is partial and in-frame only. Of 150,000 to 200,000 clones in the sample, roughly 88% were seen once. The source material was PBMCs, sampled at disease progression, from a patient treated with ibrutinib. Receptor source: a human donor with chronic lymphocytic leukemia.

The chain has TRBV2 and TRBJ2-7; 7 positions match TRBD2. CDR1 is SNHLY and CDR2 is FYNNEI in the germline V gene. This CDR3 is built from 16 residues. V shed 6 bases and J 1 base; nucleotides not matched to a gene: 12. This CDR3 reads CASRRTLSGDSYEQYF. The DNA for the CDR3 is TGTGCCAGCAGACGAACCCTAAGCGGGGATTCCTACGAGCAGTACTTC.

DNA of the CDR3: TGTGCCAGCAGCTCATTGCACACCGGGGAGCTGTTTTTT. It translates to CASSSLHTGELFF. The chain links TRBV7-3 to TRBJ2-2; D gene ambiguous. The CDR3 is 13 amino acids. Germline CDR1 SGHTA, CDR2 FQGTGA. Between the trimmed V and J ends, which lost 4 bases and 3 bases, there was a span of 6 bases.

The chain is built from TRBV5-1 and TRBJ2-7; 10 bases match TRBD2. V shed 2 bases, J shed 4 bases, and the junction held 9 bases outside the gene matches. Germline lookup yields CDR1 SGHRS and CDR2 YFSETQ. CDR3 length: 16 amino acids. The CDR3 region has the DNA TGCGCCAGCAGCTTACCGGGACTAGCGCTATTTTACGAGCAGTACTTC. Translating it yields CASSLPGLALFYEQYF.

This chain joins TRBV7-2 and TRBJ2-5; 8 bases are shared with TRBD2. Germline V gene lookup returns CDR1 SGHTA and CDR2 FQGNSA. The V segment lost 4 bases and the J segment 10 bases; nucleotides outside the gene matches: 2. The CDR3 length is 11 residues. The CDR3 sequence: CASSYSGNQYF. The CDR3 nucleotides read TGTGCCAGCAGCTATAGCGGGAACCAGTACTTC. Full variable domain (missing parts from reference TRBV7-2 and TRBJ2-5): GAGVSQSPSNKVTEKGKDVELRCDPISGHTALYWYRQSLGQGLEFLIYFQGNSAPDKSGLPSDRFSAERTGGSVSTLTIQRTQQEDSAVYLCASSYSGNQYFGPGTRLLVL.

The V call is TRBV27, the J call TRBJ1-5, with D tentatively TRBD1 (5 bases). Per germline, CDR1 MNHEY and CDR2 SMNVEV (reference sequence). V was pared by 6 bases and J by 0 bases, with 18 bases between. The CDR3 consists of 17 residues. The CDR3 DNA sequence: TGTGCCAGCAGCCTTCACGGGGCTAGGGATAGCAATCAGCCCCAGCATTTT. Translating gives CASSLHGARDSNQPQHF.

CDR3 nucleotides: TGCGCCAGCAGCCAAGCGACGGCGGGGTCCTACGAGCAGTACTTC. Translated: CASSQATAGSYEQYF. The chain uses TRBV4-3 and TRBJ2-7; tentatively, D is TRBD2 (6 bases). Between the trimmed V and J ends, which lost 1 base and 1 base, there was a span of 11 bases. The CDR3 consists of 15 residues. Per germline, CDR1 LGHNA and CDR2 YSLEER.

This chain joins TRBV2 and TRBJ1-1; D unclear. Germline CDR1 is SNHLY and CDR2 is FYNNEI. The length of the CDR3 is 15 residues. Trimming took 7 bases from V and 0 from J, leaving 15 bases between them. The CDR3 protein is CASTSPGTMNTEAFF. The DNA of the CDR3 is TGTGCCAGCACATCGCCAGGCACAATGAACACTGAAGCTTTCTTT.

The chain employs TRBV6-6 and TRBJ2-7; a possible D gene is TRBD1 (6 bases). CDR3 length: 13 residues. Trimming took 5 bases from V and 4 from J, leaving 12 bases between them. Germline loops: CDR1 MNHNY, CDR2 SVGAGI (reference sequence). In DNA form, the CDR3 reads TGTGCCAGCAGTCAGGACAGAATATACGAGCAGTACTTC. Residues: CASSQDRIYEQYF.

The chain carries TRBV11-3 and TRBJ2-1; 8 bases map to TRBD2. V gave up 2 bases and J gave up 0 bases; unmatched junction bases: 0. The CDR3 contains 15 residues. CDR1 SGHNT and CDR2 YENEEA come from the germline V gene. CDR3 sequence: CASSLSGGSYNEQFF. Written as DNA, the CDR3 is TGTGCCAGCAGCTTAAGCGGGGGCTCCTACAATGAGCAGTTCTTC.

This clone appeared a single time. The J gene is TRBJ2-1, the V gene TRBV5-1, with TRBD1 matching over 7 bases. The V and J ends lost 4 bases and 5 bases, in that order; junction bases with no gene match: 9. CDR3 size: 15 residues. Germline lookup yields CDR1 SGHRS and CDR2 YFSETQ. CDR3 in DNA: TGCGCCAGCAGCCCATTAAAGGGACAGCACAATGAGCAGTTCTTC. Protein product: CASSPLKGQHNEQFF.

The rearrangement links TRBV7-9 to TRBJ1-1; 8 positions agree with TRBD1. V was clipped by 5 bases and J by 6 bases; unmatched bases: 11. CDR1 and CDR2 (germline): SEHNR, FQNEAQ (reference sequence). The CDR3 sequence is 15 residues long. This CDR3 is CASSPQGALFPEAFF. CDR3 DNA sequence: TGTGCCAGCAGCCCTCAGGGGGCGTTGTTCCCTGAAGCTTTCTTT.

The V gene is TRBV7-2, the J gene TRBJ2-7; 13 nucleotides align to TRBD2. V dropped 1 base and J dropped 4; count of bases not matched to a gene: 4. Per the germline V gene, CDR1 is SGHTA and CDR2 is FQGNSA. The CDR3 runs 16 residues. CDR3 nucleotides: TGTGCCAGCAGCTTAGAAAAGACTAGCGGGAGGTACGAGCAGTACTTC. Its protein product is CASSLEKTSGRYEQYF.

The rearrangement joins TRBV13 to TRBJ2-1; TRBD2 agrees at 12 bases. Trimming removed 5 bases from V and 4 bases from J; junction bases left unmatched: 6. CDR1 is PRHDT, CDR2 FYEKMQ, per germline (reference sequence). This CDR3 has 16 amino acids. DNA of the CDR3: TGTGCCAGCAGCCCACGAGGGACTAGCGGGTACAATGAGCAGTTCTTC. It encodes CASSPRGTSGYNEQFF.

The chain has TRBV7-2 and TRBJ1-2, with TRBD1 matching 9 bases. Germline V gene data show CDR1 as SGHTA and CDR2 as FQGNSA. The CDR3 spans 15 residues. V lost 5 bases, J lost 7 bases, and 11 bases stayed unmatched. As DNA, the CDR3 is TGTGCCAGCAGCGGCCGGGACAGGGAATATACTGGCTACACCTTC. It yields the protein CASSGRDREYTGYTF.

The gene calls are TRBV29-1 and TRBJ1-2; a possible D gene is TRBD1 (6 bases). This CDR3 contains 14 residues. Per the germline V gene, CDR1 is SQVTM and CDR2 is ANQGSEA. The ends were cut back, 6 bases at V and 4 bases at J, with 18 bases in the middle. For the CDR3, the DNA is TGCAGCGTCGATCCACAGGGCCTTGGCTATGGCTACACCTTC. Protein: CSVDPQGLGYGYTF.

The V and J genes are TRBV7-3 and TRBJ2-1; 9 bases are a match to TRBD1. The CDR3 runs to 16 residues. CDR1 is SGHTA, CDR2 FQGTGA, per germline. J was trimmed by 4 bases and V by 5 bases; bases with no gene match: 9. The CDR3 region is CASSPQGAPYYNEQFF. CDR3 nucleotide sequence: TGTGCCAGCAGCCCACAGGGGGCACCATATTACAATGAGCAGTTCTTC. Variable domain in full (rest from reference TRBV7-3 and TRBJ2-1): GAGVSQTPSNKVTEKGKYVELRCDPISGHTALYWYRQSLGQGPEFLIYFQGTGAADDSGLPNDRFFAVRPEGSVSTLKIQRTERGDSAVYLCASSPQGAPYYNEQFFGPGTRLTVL.

A few counts support this clone. V and J are TRBV6-1 and TRBJ1-1, with D hard to call. Deletions cut 8 bases from V and 1 base from J, with 8 bases between. The CDR3 spans 12 residues. The V gene's germline CDR1 is MNHNS and CDR2 SASEGT. The CDR3 loop is CASGIWNTEAFF. CDR3 DNA sequence: TGTGCCAGCGGCATTTGGAACACTGAAGCTTTCTTT.

The chain couples TRBV29-1 to TRBJ1-2, with 9 bases that match TRBD1. Per the germline V gene, CDR1 is SQVTM and CDR2 is ANQGSEA. V lost 5 bases, J lost 8 bases, and 6 bases stayed unmatched. This CDR3 is built from 12 residues. The CDR3 is CSVQQGAEGYTF. CDR3 in DNA: TGCAGCGTTCAACAGGGGGCGGAGGGCTACACCTTC.

The count of this clone is one. The rearrangement links TRBV19 to TRBJ2-7; TRBD2 matches at 7 bases. J lost 2 bases, V lost 5 bases, and 12 bases had no gene match. CDR1 and CDR2 from the germline V gene are LNHDA and SQIVND (reference sequence). This CDR3 contains 16 residues. CDR3 sequence reads: CASSASAGLVPYEQYF. The DNA of the CDR3 is TGTGCCAGTAGTGCGTCCGCCGGACTAGTTCCCTACGAGCAGTACTTC.

The chain joins TRBV7-8 to TRBJ2-1, with a possible D match to TRBD2 (5 bases). The germline V gene has CDR1 SGHVS and CDR2 FQNEAQ. Trimming removed 11 bases from V and 7 bases from J, with 27 bases in between. This CDR3 is 16 amino acids long. The CDR3 region has the DNA TGTGCCTTGCGTCGTTTGGGAGTGGCATTGAGGAATGAGCAGTTCTTC. It translates to CALRRLGVALRNEQFF.

The chain uses TRBV29-1 and TRBJ2-1; 11 nucleotides match TRBD2. CDR3 length: 15 amino acids. Germline assignment: CDR1 SQVTM and CDR2 ANQGSEA. The DNA of the CDR3 is TGCATCCTCACCCCCGGGACTAGCGGAAGGCTGGGGCAGTTCTTC. It codes for CILTPGTSGRLGQFF.

V usage is TRBV11-1 and J usage is TRBJ1-1; no reliable D call. Trimming took 8 bases from V and 6 from J, leaving 13 bases between them. Germline CDR1 SGHAT, CDR2 FQDESV (reference sequence). This CDR3 is 12 amino acids long. The CDR3 DNA is TGTGCCAGCGCGACTGGAAGATCTGAAGCTTTCTTT. It is translated as CASATGRSEAFF. The entire variable domain, with the rest obtained from reference TRBV11-1 and TRBJ1-1, is as follows: EAEVAQSPRYKITEKSQAVAFWCDPISGHATLYWYRQILGQGPELLVQFQDESVVDDSQLPKDRFSAERLKGVDSTLKIQPAELGDSAMYLCASATGRSEAFFGQGTRLTVV.

There are a few counts of this clone. The gene calls are TRBV7-2 and TRBJ2-7, with D maybe TRBD2 (5 bases). V was trimmed by 6 bases and J by 7 bases, leaving 13 bases between them. The CDR3 loop spans 12 amino acids. The germline CDR1 and CDR2 sequences are SGHTA and FQGNSA. The CDR3 DNA follows: TGTGCCAGCAGAGCTTATTCGGGAGAGCAGTACTTC. Translating gives CASRAYSGEQYF.

The chain employs TRBV29-1 and TRBJ2-3; D remains unclear. This CDR3 is 12 amino acids long. V was cut by 0 bases and J by 6 bases, with 7 bases left in between. The V gene's germline CDR1 is SQVTM and CDR2 ANQGSEA. The CDR3 sequence is CSVEEPRDTQYF. CDR3 nucleotides: TGCAGCGTTGAAGAGCCTCGGGATACGCAGTATTTT.